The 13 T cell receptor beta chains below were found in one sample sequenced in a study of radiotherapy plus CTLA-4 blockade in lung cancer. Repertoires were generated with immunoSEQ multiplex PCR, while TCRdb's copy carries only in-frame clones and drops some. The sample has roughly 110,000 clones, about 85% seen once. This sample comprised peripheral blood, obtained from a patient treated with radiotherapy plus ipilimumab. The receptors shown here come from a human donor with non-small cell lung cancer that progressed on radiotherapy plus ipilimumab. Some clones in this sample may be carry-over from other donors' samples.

As DNA, the CDR3 is TGCGCCAGCAGCCAAGATATCCGGACAGATCGTAATTCACCCCTCCACTTT. Amino acids: CASSQDIRTDRNSPLHF. The gene calls are TRBV4-3 and TRBJ1-6; a weak D match, TRBD1 (6 bases). The germline V gene has CDR1 LGHNA and CDR2 YSLEER. The length of the CDR3 is 17 residues. The V end was cut by 0 bases, the J end by 6 bases, with 15 bases between.

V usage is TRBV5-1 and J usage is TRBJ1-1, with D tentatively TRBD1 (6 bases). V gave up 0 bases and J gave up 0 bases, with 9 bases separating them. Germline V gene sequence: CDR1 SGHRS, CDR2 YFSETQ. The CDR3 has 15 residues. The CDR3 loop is CASSLAGHMNTEAFF. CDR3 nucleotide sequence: TGCGCCAGCAGCTTGGCGGGACACATGAACACTGAAGCTTTCTTT.

The CDR3 bases are TGCGCCAGCAGTGACACGACAGGGGTGAACACTGAAGCTTTCTTT. The encoded protein is CASSDTTGVNTEAFF. This sequence joins TRBV5-1 and TRBJ1-1; 8 bases map to TRBD1. The CDR3 is 15 residues long. The germline gives CDR1 SGHRS, CDR2 YFSETQ. Trimming at V came to 5 bases and at J to 0 bases, leaving 6 bases not matched to a gene. The variable domain in full, with the rest retrieved from reference TRBV5-1 and TRBJ1-1, is KAGVTQTPRYLIKTRGQQVTLSCSPISGHRSVSWYQQTPGQGLQFLFEYFSETQRNKGNFPGRFSGRQFSNSRSEMNVSTLELGDSALYLCASSDTTGVNTEAFFGQGTRLTVV.

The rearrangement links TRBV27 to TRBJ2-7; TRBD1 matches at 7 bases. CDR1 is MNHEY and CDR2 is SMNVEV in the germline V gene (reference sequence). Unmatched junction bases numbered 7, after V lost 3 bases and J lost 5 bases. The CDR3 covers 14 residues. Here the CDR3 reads CASSLRQGPNEQYF. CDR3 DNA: TGTGCCAGCAGTTTGCGACAGGGACCGAACGAGCAGTACTTC.

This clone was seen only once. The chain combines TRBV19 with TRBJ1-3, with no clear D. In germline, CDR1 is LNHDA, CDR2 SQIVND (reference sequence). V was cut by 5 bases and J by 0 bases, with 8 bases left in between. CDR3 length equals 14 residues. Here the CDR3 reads CASSLTVSGNTIYF. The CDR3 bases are TGTGCCAGTAGTTTGACTGTCTCTGGAAACACCATATATTTT.

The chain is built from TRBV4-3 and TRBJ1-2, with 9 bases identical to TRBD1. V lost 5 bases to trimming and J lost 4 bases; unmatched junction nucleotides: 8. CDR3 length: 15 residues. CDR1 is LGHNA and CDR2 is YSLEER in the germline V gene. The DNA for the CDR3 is TGCGCCAGCAGCGTACAGGGGGCAGTTGTCTATGGCTACACCTTC. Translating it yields CASSVQGAVVYGYTF.

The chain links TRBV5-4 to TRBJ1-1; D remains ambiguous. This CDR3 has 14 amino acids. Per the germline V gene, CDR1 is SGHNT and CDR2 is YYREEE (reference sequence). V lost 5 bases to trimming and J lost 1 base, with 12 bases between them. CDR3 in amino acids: CASSTEQTNTEAFF. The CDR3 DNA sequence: TGTGCCAGCAGTACTGAACAGACGAACACTGAAGCTTTCTTT.

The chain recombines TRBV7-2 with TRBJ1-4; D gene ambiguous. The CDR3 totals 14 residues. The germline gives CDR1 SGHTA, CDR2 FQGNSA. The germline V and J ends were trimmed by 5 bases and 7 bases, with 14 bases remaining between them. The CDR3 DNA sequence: TGTGCCAGCAGCGAACCGGGCTCTGGTGAAAAACTGTTTTTT. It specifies CASSEPGSGEKLFF.

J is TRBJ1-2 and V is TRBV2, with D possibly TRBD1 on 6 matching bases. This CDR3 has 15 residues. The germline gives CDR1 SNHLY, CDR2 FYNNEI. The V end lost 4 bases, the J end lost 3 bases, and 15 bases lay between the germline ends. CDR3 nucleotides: TGTGCCAGCAGTGTTACAGGGATGAGGGACTATGGCTACACCTTC. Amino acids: CASSVTGMRDYGYTF.

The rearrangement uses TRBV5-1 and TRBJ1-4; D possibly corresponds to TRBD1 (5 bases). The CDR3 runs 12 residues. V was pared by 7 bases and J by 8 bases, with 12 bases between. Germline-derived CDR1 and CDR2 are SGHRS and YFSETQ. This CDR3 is CASRDPYEKLFF. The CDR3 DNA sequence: TGCGCCAGCCGGGACCCATACGAAAAACTGTTTTTT.

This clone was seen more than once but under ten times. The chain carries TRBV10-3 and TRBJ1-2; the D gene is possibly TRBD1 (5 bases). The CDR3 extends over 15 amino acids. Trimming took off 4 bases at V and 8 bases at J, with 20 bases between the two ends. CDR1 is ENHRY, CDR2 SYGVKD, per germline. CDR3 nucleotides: TGTGCCATCAGTGGGCGTGAAGGGGTTAGAGAAGGCTACACCTTC. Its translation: CAISGREGVREGYTF.

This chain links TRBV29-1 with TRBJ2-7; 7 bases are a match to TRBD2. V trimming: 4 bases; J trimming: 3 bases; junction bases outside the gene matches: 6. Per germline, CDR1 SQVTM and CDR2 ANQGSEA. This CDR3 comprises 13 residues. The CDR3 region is CSVAGGGHYEQYF. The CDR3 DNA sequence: TGCAGCGTTGCGGGGGGTGGCCACTACGAGCAGTACTTC.

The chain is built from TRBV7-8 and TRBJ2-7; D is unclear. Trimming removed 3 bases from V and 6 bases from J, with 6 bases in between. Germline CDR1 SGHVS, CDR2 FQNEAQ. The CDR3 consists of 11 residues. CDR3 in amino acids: CASSFAAEQYF. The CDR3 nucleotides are TGTGCCAGCAGCTTCGCAGCCGAGCAGTACTTC. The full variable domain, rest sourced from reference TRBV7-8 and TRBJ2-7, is GAGVSQSPRYKVAKRGQDVALRCDPISGHVSLFWYQQALGQGPEFLTYFQNEAQLDKSGLPSDRFFAERPEGSVSTLKIQRTQQEDSAVYLCASSFAAEQYFGPGTRLTVT.